The entry below gives a single T cell receptor (beta chain) sequence along with its context. Its antigen is not identified. This record belongs to a study of T cell responses to AZD1222 COVID-19 vaccine. Study information: The analysis combined second doses at about 4 or about 12 weeks. Study observations and caveats: Increases in Spike-specific TCR breadth and depth were seen after two AZD1222 doses. Baseline serostatus was positive in only a handful of AZD1222 recipients. The donors showed a predominance of white British ancestry and of females, with possible underestimation of clonal diversity.

Sequenced by immunoSEQ multiplex PCR; TCRdb stores in-frame clones only, minus some. The sample lists about 130,000 clones, about nine tenths occurring once. The input for sequencing was peripheral blood, taken on day 0 of AZD1222 vaccination. This TCR came from an adult in good health.

CDR3 DNA sequence: TGCAGCGTCGATACAGGGGAGTCCATGAACACTGAAGCTTTCTTT. Its protein is CSVDTGESMNTEAFF. The V and J genes are TRBV29-1 and TRBJ1-1; 7 bases line up with TRBD1. With 6 bases clipped from V and 0 bases from J, the junction kept 10 bases outside the gene matches. The germline CDR1 and CDR2 sequences are SQVTM and ANQGSEA. This CDR3 has 15 amino acids. The full variable domain, completed using reference TRBV29-1 and TRBJ1-1, is SAVISQKPSRDICQRGTSLTIQCQVDSQVTMMFWYRQQPGQSLTLIATANQGSEATYESGFVIDKFPISRPNLTFSTLTVSNMSPEDSSIYLCSVDTGESMNTEAFFGQGTRLTVV.